A selection of T cell receptor beta chains follows, all from one sample in a study of cytotoxic CD8 clonotypes in ibrutinib-treated CLL. TCRdb's table, derived via immunoSEQ multiplex PCR, lists solely in-frame clones and lacks some. The table records approximately 350,000 clones, roughly two thirds of them present only once. Material: PBMCs, obtained after 36 months of ibrutinib treatment. All receptors derive from a human donor with chronic lymphocytic leukemia. Each CDR3 is given with its conserved first and last residue. A D gene is named only where the DNA matches it firmly. A clone size is listed for some rows: how often the clone was seen (once, few, many), or a class if it is expanded.

TRBV6-5	TRBJ2-3	-	-	CASSYTIRPGRDTQYF	TGTGCCAGCAGTTACACTATTCGCCCGGGCCGGGATACGCAGTATTTT
TRBV19	TRBJ2-7	-	-	CASSMATLSGSYEQYF	TGTGCCAGTAGTATGGCAACCCTGAGTGGTAGCTACGAGCAGTACTTC
TRBV18	TRBJ2-5	-	-	CASSPEGRETQYF	TGTGCCAGCTCACCGGAGGGGCGAGAGACCCAGTACTTC
TRBV6-5	TRBJ2-2	-	-	CASSPSTWTGELFF	TGTGCCAGCAGCCCCTCGACTTGGACGGGGGAGCTGTTTTTT
TRBV2	TRBJ2-1	-	-	CATGEDSLRNEQFF	TGTGCCACCGGGGAAGACTCCCTGAGAAATGAGCAGTTCTTC
TRBV19	TRBJ2-2	-	-	CASALGSAGELFF	TGTGCCAGTGCCCTTGGGTCGGCCGGGGAGCTGTTTTTT
TRBV5-4	TRBJ2-1	-	few	CASSPVPNEQFF	TGTGCCAGCAGCCCAGTCCCCAATGAGCAGTTCTTC
TRBV29-1	TRBJ1-1	TRBD1	-	CSVELRGRDTEAFF	TGCAGCGTAGAGTTGAGGGGGCGCGACACTGAAGCTTTCTTT
TRBV5-5	TRBJ1-3	TRBD1	-	CASSLLTGVGGNTIYF	TGTGCCAGCAGCTTGCTGACAGGGGTCGGCGGAAACACCATATATTTT
TRBV6-5	TRBJ2-1	TRBD2	once	CASSYKKREEQFF	TGTGCCAGCAGTTACAAGAAGCGGGAGGAGCAGTTCTTC
TRBV4-1	TRBJ1-1	-	once	CASSLQAINTEAFF	TGCGCCAGCAGCCTCCAGGCTATTAACACTGAAGCTTTCTTT
TRBV11-2	TRBJ1-2	TRBD1	-	CASSFGRGLDGYTF	TGTGCCAGCAGCTTCGGCAGGGGGCTAGATGGCTACACCTTC
TRBV6-6	TRBJ2-2	-	-	CASSYKSQVSGRELFF	TGTGCCAGCAGTTACAAGTCCCAAGTATCGGGGCGGGAGCTGTTTTTT
TRBV13	TRBJ1-2	TRBD1	few	CASRLGQGDYGYTF	TGTGCCAGCAGGTTGGGACAGGGGGACTATGGCTACACCTTC
TRBV5-4	TRBJ2-2	-	-	CASRVVTGELFF	TGTGCCAGCAGAGTGGTTACCGGGGAGCTGTTTTTT